A single T cell receptor (beta chain) is shown here with its context. Its antigen is unknown. The data originate from a study of T cell responses to AZD1222 COVID-19 vaccine. The study, taken as a whole, reports: Across the whole spike, CD4 TCRs peaked at regions 160-218 and 743-854. Repertoire collection took place solely once the T cell response had peaked. Breadth and depth of Spike-specific TCRs rose after two AZD1222 doses.

Sequenced by immunoSEQ multiplex PCR; TCRdb stores in-frame clones only, minus some. This sample has about 140,000 clones, with around nine tenths found just once. V dropped 1 base and J dropped 1 base, with 8 bases sitting between them. This CDR3 has 14 amino acids. Germline lookup yields CDR1 SGHTA and CDR2 FQGNSA. The chain has TRBV7-2 and TRBJ2-7; unclear D gene. The source is an adult in good health. The sequenced sample was peripheral blood, obtained on day 0 of AZD1222 vaccination. The CDR3 bases are TGTGCCAGCAGCTTAGATAGTCAGTCCTACGAGCAGTACTTC. Translated, it gives CASSLDSQSYEQYF. Complete variable domain (other parts from reference TRBV7-2 and TRBJ2-7): GAGVSQSPSNKVTEKGKDVELRCDPISGHTALYWYRQSLGQGLEFLIYFQGNSAPDKSGLPSDRFSAERTGGSVSTLTIQRTQQEDSAVYLCASSLDSQSYEQYFGPGTRLTVT.